This is a list of T cell receptor beta chains from one sample in a study of cytomegalovirus exposure and HLA in healthy donors. Sequencing was performed with immunoSEQ multiplex PCR; in TCRdb, only in-frame clones are kept and a portion is missing. This sample carries 97,000 or so clones, around 80% of them seen once, and the ten largest clones take approximately 1.5%. The specimen was PBMCs. The receptors were gathered from a man aged 35 to 55 in good health and CMV-seronegative. Each CDR3 is given with its conserved first and last residue. A D gene is named only where the DNA matches it firmly. Size is omitted from some rows. Given values are once, few, many or a class for expanded clones.

v_gene	d_gene	j_gene	abundance	len	CDR3aa	CDR3nt
TRBV7-9	-	TRBJ1-6	few	15	CASSLGGGRNSPLHF	TGTGCCAGCAGCTTAGGGGGGGGACGTAATTCACCCCTCCACTTT
TRBV4-3	TRBD1	TRBJ1-1	-	16	CASSQIGQGRNTEAFF	TGCGCCAGCAGCCAGATCGGACAGGGGCGGAACACTGAAGCTTTCTTT
TRBV6-1	-	TRBJ2-1	-	15	CASSGKGGEFSEQFF	TGTGCCAGCAGTGGCAAGGGGGGGGAGTTTAGTGAGCAGTTCTTC
TRBV9	-	TRBJ2-2	-	17	CASSPRQSLRNTGELFF	TGTGCCAGCAGCCCTCGACAGTCATTGAGGAACACCGGGGAGCTGTTTTTT
TRBV27	-	TRBJ2-7	once	14	CASRALDTVYEQYF	TGTGCCAGCCGTGCCCTCGACACTGTCTACGAGCAGTACTTC
TRBV7-2	-	TRBJ2-7	few	12	CASSLSFAVLYF	TGTGCCAGCAGCTTATCGTTTGCGGTTTTGTACTTC
TRBV19	-	TRBJ1-5	few	15	CASSIDPGLGQPQHF	TGTGCCAGTAGTATAGACCCAGGGTTGGGTCAGCCCCAGCATTTT
TRBV27	-	TRBJ2-7	-	12	CASSRGSYEQYF	TGTGCCAGCTCCCGGGGAAGCTACGAGCAGTACTTC
TRBV5-6	-	TRBJ2-1	-	14	CASSDGGGYNEQFF	TGTGCCAGCAGCGACGGGGGAGGATACAATGAGCAGTTCTTC
TRBV7-9	-	TRBJ2-7	-	12	CASSLISQEQYF	TGTGCCAGCAGCTTAATATCTCAGGAGCAGTACTTC
TRBV2	-	TRBJ1-2	-	14	CASKTETESHGYTF	TGTGCCAGCAAAACCGAGACAGAAAGTCATGGCTACACCTTC
TRBV2	-	TRBJ2-7	-	13	CASSDSNSYEQYF	TGTGCCAGCAGTGATTCGAACAGTTACGAGCAGTACTTC
TRBV2	-	TRBJ2-3	few	13	CASAGPFTDTQYF	TGTGCCAGCGCAGGGCCCTTCACAGATACGCAGTATTTT
TRBV5-5	-	TRBJ1-6	few	15	CASSPGHEGNSPLHF	TGTGCCAGCAGCCCCGGTCATGAGGGTAATTCACCCCTCCACTTT
TRBV4-2	TRBD2	TRBJ2-3	-	16	CASSQGGGSSTDTQYF	TGTGCCAGCAGCCAAGGGGGGGGTTCTAGCACAGATACGCAGTATTTT
TRBV5-1	TRBD1	TRBJ1-2	-	14	CASSRDRTNYGYTF	TGCGCCAGCAGCAGGGACAGAACTAACTATGGCTACACCTTC
TRBV11-3	-	TRBJ2-2	-	13	CASSGAHTGELFF	TGTGCCAGCAGCGGGGCCCACACCGGGGAGCTGTTTTTT
TRBV4-1	TRBD2	TRBJ2-1	once	16	CASSQDSSGGNNEQFF	TGCGCCAGCAGCCAAGATTCCAGCGGGGGGAATAATGAGCAGTTCTTC
TRBV4-2	TRBD1	TRBJ2-5	-	16	CASSQDRTGGRGTQYF	TGTGCCAGCAGCCAAGATAGGACAGGGGGACGCGGGACCCAGTACTTC
TRBV5-1	-	TRBJ1-1	-	14	CASSLEGRNTEAFF	TGCGCCAGCAGCTTGGAAGGGAGGAACACTGAAGCTTTCTTT
TRBV5-5	TRBD1	TRBJ2-3	-	16	CASSLSPGTGADTQYF	TGTGCCAGCAGCCTAAGCCCCGGGACAGGGGCAGATACGCAGTATTTT
TRBV20-1	-	TRBJ1-2	-	11	CSARNREGYTF	TGCAGTGCTAGAAACAGGGAAGGCTACACCTTC
TRBV6-5	TRBD1	TRBJ2-1	-	15	CASTPGQGGYNEQFF	TGTGCCAGCACCCCCGGACAGGGGGGTTACAATGAGCAGTTCTTC
TRBV9	-	TRBJ2-7	-	16	CASSVGIGQGSSEQYF	TGTGCCAGCAGCGTAGGGATAGGGCAGGGGTCATCCGAGCAGTACTTC
TRBV6-5	TRBD1	TRBJ1-1	-	14	CASSKDRANTEAFF	TGTGCCAGCAGTAAGGACAGGGCGAACACTGAAGCTTTCTTT
TRBV6-6	TRBD1	TRBJ1-5	-	14	CASKPGQGFQPQHF	TGTGCCAGCAAGCCGGGACAGGGTTTCCAGCCCCAGCATTTT
TRBV10-3	-	TRBJ1-2	-	14	CAISEEDSIYGYTF	TGTGCCATCAGTGAGGAAGACAGCATCTATGGCTACACCTTC
TRBV30	-	TRBJ1-1	-	18	CAWSVMRQTQLMNTEAFF	TGTGCCTGGAGTGTCATGCGGCAGACCCAATTGATGAACACTGAAGCTTTCTTT
TRBV5-1	-	TRBJ1-2	-	14	CASSLSAGNYGYTF	TGCGCCAGCAGTTTAAGCGCAGGGAACTATGGCTACACCTTC
TRBV5-1	TRBD2	TRBJ2-7	-	15	CASSPAGLPPYEQYF	TGCGCCAGCAGCCCAGCGGGACTCCCTCCCTACGAGCAGTACTTC
TRBV11-2	-	TRBJ1-4	-	15	CASSSQGATNEKLFF	TGTGCCAGCAGCTCACAGGGTGCAACTAATGAAAAACTGTTTTTT
TRBV7-9	TRBD1	TRBJ2-7	-	15	CASSHRDSLAYEQYF	TGTGCCAGCAGTCACCGGGACAGCCTTGCTTACGAGCAGTACTTC
TRBV7-6	-	TRBJ2-2	-	15	CASSLRDFGTGELFF	TGTGCCAGCAGCCTGAGGGACTTTGGGACCGGGGAGCTGTTTTTT
TRBV15	-	TRBJ1-5	few	12	CATSRDFQPQHF	TGTGCCACCAGCAGAGACTTCCAGCCCCAGCATTTT
TRBV29-1	TRBD1	TRBJ1-4	-	16	CSVRDRGRGSNEKLFF	TGCAGCGTAAGGGACAGGGGGCGCGGAAGTAATGAAAAACTGTTTTTT
TRBV10-3	-	TRBJ1-5	-	14	CAISDSYSNQPQHF	TGTGCCATCTCCGACAGCTATAGCAATCAGCCCCAGCATTTT
TRBV27	-	TRBJ2-1	-	18	CASKIRRDLDLSYNEQFF	TGTGCCAGCAAAATTAGGCGGGATCTAGACCTCTCCTACAATGAGCAGTTCTTC
TRBV5-1	-	TRBJ1-6	few	15	CASSLEGQPNSPLHF	TGCGCCAGCAGCTTGGAAGGACAACCTAATTCACCCCTCCACTTT
TRBV29-1	-	TRBJ2-7	once	14	CSVLTRDKRHEQYF	TGCAGCGTATTAACCCGGGACAAACGCCACGAGCAGTACTTC
TRBV10-2	-	TRBJ2-3	-	14	CASSGTRGTDTQYF	TGCGCCAGCAGTGGAACCCGGGGCACAGATACGCAGTATTTT
TRBV5-1	TRBD1	TRBJ2-7	-	14	CASSGGQGPYEQYF	TGCGCCAGCAGCGGGGGACAGGGCCCCTACGAGCAGTACTTC